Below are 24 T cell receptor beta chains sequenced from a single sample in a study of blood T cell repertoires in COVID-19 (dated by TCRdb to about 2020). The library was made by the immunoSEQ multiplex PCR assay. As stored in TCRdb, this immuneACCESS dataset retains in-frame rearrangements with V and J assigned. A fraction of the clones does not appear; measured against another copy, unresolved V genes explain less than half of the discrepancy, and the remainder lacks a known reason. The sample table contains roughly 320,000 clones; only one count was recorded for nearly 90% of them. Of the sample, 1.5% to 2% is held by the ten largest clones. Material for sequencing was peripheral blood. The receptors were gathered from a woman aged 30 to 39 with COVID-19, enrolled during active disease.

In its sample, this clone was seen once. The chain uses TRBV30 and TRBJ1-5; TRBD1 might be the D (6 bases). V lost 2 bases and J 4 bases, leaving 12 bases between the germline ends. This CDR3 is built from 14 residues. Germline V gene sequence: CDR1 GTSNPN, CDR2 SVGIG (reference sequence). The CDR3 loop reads CAWSQGRPNQPQHF. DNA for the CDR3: TGTGCCTGGAGTCAGGGGCGTCCAAATCAGCCCCAGCATTTT.

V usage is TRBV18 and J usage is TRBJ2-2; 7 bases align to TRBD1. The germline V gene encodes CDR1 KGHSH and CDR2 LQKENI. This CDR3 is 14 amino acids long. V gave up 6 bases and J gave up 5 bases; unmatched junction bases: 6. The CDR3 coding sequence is TGTGCCAGCTCGAGGGGGCTGGAGACCGGGGAGCTGTTTTTT. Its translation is CASSRGLETGELFF.

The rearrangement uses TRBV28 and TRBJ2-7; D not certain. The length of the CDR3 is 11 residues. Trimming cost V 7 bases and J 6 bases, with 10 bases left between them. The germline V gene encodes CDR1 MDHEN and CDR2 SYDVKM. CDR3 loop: CASTSTSEQYV. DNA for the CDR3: TGTGCCAGCACTTCGACATCCGAGCAGTACGTC.

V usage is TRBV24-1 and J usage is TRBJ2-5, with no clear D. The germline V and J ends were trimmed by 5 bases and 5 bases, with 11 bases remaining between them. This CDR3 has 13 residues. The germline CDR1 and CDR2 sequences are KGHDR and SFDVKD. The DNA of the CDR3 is TGTGCCACCAGTGCAGAGGTTTCGGAGACCCAGTACTTC. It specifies CATSAEVSETQYF.

The CDR3 reads CASSRTVNYGYTF. CDR3 coding DNA: TGTGCCAGCAGCCGGACAGTAAACTATGGCTACACCTTC. J is TRBJ1-2 and V is TRBV5-6; a possible D gene is TRBD1 (6 bases). The germline CDR1 and CDR2 sequences are SGHDT and YYEEEE. V was clipped by 4 bases and J by 2 bases, with 9 bases between them. The CDR3 extends over 13 amino acids.

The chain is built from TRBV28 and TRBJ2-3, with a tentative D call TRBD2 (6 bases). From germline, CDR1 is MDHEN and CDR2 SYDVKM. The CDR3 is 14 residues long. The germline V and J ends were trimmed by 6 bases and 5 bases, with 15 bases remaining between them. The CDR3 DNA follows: TGTGCCAGCAGCCTAGGGCGGGGTGTAGATACGCAGTATTTT. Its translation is CASSLGRGVDTQYF. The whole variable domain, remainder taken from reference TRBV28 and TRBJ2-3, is DVKVTQSSRYLVKRTGEKVFLECVQDMDHENMFWYRQDPGLGLRLIYFSYDVKMKEKGDIPEGYSVSREKKERFSLILESASTNQTSMYLCASSLGRGVDTQYFGPGTRLTVL.

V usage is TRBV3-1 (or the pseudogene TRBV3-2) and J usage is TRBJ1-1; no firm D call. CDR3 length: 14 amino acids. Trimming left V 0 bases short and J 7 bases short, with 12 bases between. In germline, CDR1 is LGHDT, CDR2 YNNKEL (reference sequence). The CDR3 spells CASSQDGKVSEAFF. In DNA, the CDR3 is TGTGCCAGCAGCCAAGACGGGAAGGTTAGTGAAGCTTTCTTT.

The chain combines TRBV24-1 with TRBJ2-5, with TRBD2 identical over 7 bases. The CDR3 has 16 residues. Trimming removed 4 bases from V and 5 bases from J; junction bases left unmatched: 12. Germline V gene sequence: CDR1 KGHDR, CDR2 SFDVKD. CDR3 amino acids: CATSDRRGGSGETQYF. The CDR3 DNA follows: TGTGCCACCAGTGACCGCCGCGGGGGATCAGGGGAGACCCAGTACTTC.

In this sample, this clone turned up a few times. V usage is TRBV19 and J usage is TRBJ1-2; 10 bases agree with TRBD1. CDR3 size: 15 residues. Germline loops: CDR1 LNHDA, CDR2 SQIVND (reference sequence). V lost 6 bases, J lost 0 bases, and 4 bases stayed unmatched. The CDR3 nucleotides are TGTGCCAGTAGACCCGGACAGGGGGCTAACTATGGCTACACCTTC. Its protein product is CASRPGQGANYGYTF. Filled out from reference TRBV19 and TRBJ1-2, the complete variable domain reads DGGITQSPKYLFRKEGQNVTLSCEQNLNHDAMYWYRQDPGQGLRLIYYSQIVNDFQKGDIAEGYSVSREKKESFPLTVTSAQKNPTAFYLCASRPGQGANYGYTFGSGTRLTVV.

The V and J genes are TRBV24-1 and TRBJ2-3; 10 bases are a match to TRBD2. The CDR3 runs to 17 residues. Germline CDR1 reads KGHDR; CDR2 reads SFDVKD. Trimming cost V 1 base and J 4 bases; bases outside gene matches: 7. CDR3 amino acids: CATSDFHTSGAADTQYF. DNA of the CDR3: TGTGCCACCAGTGATTTTCATACTAGCGGGGCCGCAGATACGCAGTATTTT.

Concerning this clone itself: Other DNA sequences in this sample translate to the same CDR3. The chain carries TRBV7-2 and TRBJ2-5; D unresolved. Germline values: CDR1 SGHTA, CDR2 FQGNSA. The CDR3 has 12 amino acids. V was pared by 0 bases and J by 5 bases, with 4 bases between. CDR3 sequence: CASSLARETQYF. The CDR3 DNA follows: TGTGCCAGCAGCTTAGCGCGGGAGACCCAGTACTTC. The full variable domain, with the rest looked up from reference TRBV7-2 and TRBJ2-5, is GAGVSQSPSNKVTEKGKDVELRCDPISGHTALYWYRQSLGQGLEFLIYFQGNSAPDKSGLPSDRFSAERTGGSVSTLTIQRTQQEDSAVYLCASSLARETQYFGPGTRLLVL.

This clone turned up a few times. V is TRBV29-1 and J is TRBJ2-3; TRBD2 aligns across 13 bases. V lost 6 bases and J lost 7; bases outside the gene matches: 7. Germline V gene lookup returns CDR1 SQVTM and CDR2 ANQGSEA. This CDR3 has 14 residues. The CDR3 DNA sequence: TGCAGCGTCGATGGACTAGCGGGGGTCAATACGCAGTATTTT. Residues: CSVDGLAGVNTQYF.

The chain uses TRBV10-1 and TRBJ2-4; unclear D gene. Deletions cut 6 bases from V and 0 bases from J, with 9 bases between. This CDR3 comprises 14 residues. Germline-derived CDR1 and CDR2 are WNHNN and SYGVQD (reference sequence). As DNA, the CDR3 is TGCGCCAGCAGCGGCGGATTAGCCAAAAACATTCAGTACTTC. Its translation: CASSGGLAKNIQYF.

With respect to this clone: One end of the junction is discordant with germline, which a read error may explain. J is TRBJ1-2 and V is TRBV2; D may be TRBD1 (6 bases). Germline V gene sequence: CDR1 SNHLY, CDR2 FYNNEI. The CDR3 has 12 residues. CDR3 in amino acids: CASREGGRGYTF. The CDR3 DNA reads TGTGCCAGCAGAGAAGGGGGGCGCGGCTACACCTTC.

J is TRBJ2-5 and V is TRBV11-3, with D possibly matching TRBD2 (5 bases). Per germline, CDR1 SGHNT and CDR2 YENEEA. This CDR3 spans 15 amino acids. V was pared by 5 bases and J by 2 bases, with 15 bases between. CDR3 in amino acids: CASSPFERTQETQYF. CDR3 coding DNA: TGTGCCAGCAGCCCCTTTGAGCGGACTCAAGAGACCCAGTACTTC.

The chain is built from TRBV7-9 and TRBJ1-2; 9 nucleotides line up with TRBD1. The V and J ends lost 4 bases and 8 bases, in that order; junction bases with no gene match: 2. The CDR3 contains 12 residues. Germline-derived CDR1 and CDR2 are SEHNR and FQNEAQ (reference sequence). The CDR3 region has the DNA TGTGCCAGCAGCTGGACAGGGGTCGGCTACACCTTC. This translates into CASSWTGVGYTF.

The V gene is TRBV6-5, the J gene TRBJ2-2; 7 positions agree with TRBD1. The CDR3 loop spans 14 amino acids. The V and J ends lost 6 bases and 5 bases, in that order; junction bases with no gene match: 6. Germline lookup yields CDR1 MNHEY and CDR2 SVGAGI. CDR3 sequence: CASSKDRSTGELFF. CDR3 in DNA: TGTGCCAGCAGCAAGGACAGGTCGACCGGGGAGCTGTTTTTT.

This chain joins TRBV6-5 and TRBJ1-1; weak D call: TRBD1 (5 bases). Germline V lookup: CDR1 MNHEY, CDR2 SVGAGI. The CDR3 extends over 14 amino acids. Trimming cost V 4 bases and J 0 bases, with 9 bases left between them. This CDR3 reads CASSSPRVNTEAFF. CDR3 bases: TGTGCCAGCAGTTCCCCCAGGGTGAACACTGAAGCTTTCTTT.

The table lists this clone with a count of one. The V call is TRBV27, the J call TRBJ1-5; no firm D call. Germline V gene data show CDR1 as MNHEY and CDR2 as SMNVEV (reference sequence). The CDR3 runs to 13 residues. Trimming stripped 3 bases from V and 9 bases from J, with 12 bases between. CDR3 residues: CASSFTRQAPQHF. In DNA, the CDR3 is TGTGCCAGCAGTTTCACCCGGCAGGCGCCCCAGCATTTT.

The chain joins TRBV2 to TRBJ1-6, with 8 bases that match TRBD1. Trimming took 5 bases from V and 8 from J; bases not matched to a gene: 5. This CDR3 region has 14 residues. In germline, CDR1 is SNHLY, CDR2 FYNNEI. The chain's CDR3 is CASSPRTGYSPLHF. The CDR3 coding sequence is TGTGCCAGCAGTCCGAGGACAGGGTATTCACCCCTCCACTTT.

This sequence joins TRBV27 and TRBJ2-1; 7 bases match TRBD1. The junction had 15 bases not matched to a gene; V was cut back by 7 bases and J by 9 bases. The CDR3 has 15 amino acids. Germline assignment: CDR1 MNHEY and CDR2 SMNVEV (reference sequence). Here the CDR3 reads CASTLSTGKEGEQFF. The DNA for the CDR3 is TGTGCCAGCACACTCTCGACAGGGAAAGAGGGTGAGCAGTTCTTC.

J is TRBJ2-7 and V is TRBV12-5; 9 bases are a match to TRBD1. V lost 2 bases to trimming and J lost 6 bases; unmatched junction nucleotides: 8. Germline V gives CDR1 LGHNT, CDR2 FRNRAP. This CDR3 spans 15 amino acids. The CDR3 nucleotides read TGTGCTAGTGGTTTGCCTTCACAGGGGGCGGTCGAGCAGTACGTC. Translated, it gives CASGLPSQGAVEQYV.

DNA of the CDR3: TGTGCCAGCAGCAAGACTACGGGGCGGGGCTTCAGCTCTGGAAACACCATATATTTT. It translates to CASSKTTGRGFSSGNTIYF. The chain employs TRBV21-1 and TRBJ1-3. TRBV21-1 is a recognized pseudogene. This CDR3 has 19 amino acids.

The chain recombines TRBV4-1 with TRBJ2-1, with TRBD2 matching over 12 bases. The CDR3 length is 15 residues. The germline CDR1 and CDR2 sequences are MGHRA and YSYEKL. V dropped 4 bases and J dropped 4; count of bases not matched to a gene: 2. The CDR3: CASSRTSGGYNEQFF. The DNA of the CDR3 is TGCGCCAGCAGCCGAACTAGCGGGGGGTACAATGAGCAGTTCTTC.